The TCR beta chain under discussion was sequenced for a study of blood T cells in healthy people across ages. The use of a sample-barcoded 5' primer and a J-beta primer mix characterized a second PCR of roughly 7 to 11 cycles. A single record per CDR3 protein comes from TCRdb applying MiXCR to the 5' RACE reads. The sample records hundreds of thousands of distinct CDR3 sequences, less than 25% being singletons. CDR1 and CDR2 from the germline V gene are SEHNR and FQNEAQ (reference sequence). Trimming stripped 1 base from V and 1 base from J, with 14 bases between. CDR3 length: 16 amino acids. This clonotype was seen more than once but under ten times. Another study also made use of these data, one on T cells of mothers and their children.

The sequence was obtained from a boy between 10 and 17 years old in good health. Sequences were obtained from blood. The chain joins TRBV7-9 to TRBJ2-7; TRBD1 might be the D (5 bases). CDR3: CASSLGQGVVSYEQYF. The CDR3 nucleotides are TGTGCCAGCAGCTTAGGGCAGGGCGTCGTATCCTACGAGCAGTACTTC.